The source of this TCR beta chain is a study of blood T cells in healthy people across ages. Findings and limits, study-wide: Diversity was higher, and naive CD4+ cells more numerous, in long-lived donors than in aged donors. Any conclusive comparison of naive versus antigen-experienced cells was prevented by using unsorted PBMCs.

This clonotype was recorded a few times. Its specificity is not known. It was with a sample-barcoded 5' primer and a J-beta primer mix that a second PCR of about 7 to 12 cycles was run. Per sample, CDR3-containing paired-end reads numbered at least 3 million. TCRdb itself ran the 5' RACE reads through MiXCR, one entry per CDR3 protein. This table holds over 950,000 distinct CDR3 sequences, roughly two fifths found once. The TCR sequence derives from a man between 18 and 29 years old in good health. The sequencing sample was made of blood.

The CDR3 protein is CASSAGQINEKLFF. The CDR3 nucleotides are TGCGCCAGCAGCGCGGGACAGATCAATGAAAAACTGTTTTTT. The chain joins TRBV5-1 to TRBJ1-4, with 7 bases matching TRBD1. After removal of 4 bases from V and 5 bases from J, the junction contained 5 bases not matched to a gene. Germline V gene sequence: CDR1 SGHRS, CDR2 YFSETQ. This CDR3 region has 14 residues. The variable domain in full, completed from reference TRBV5-1 and TRBJ1-4, reads KAGVTQTPRYLIKTRGQQVTLSCSPISGHRSVSWYQQTPGQGLQFLFEYFSETQRNKGNFPGRFSGRQFSNSRSEMNVSTLELGDSALYLCASSAGQINEKLFFGSGTQLSVL.